This TCR beta chain was profiled in a study of a mutant IDH1 vaccine in newly diagnosed glioma. Study at large: Most patients had received both radiotherapy and temozolomide, the prior options being radiotherapy, temozolomide, or both.

Measured with immunoSEQ multiplex PCR; TCRdb has only the in-frame clones, and not every one. The table lists about 64,000 clones, roughly 84% of them singletons. Described time point: week 23, last vaccination. The study gave 300 ug of mutant IDH1 20-mer peptide per vaccine dose, with topical imiquimod. The CDR3 is 15 residues long. Germline V gene lookup returns CDR1 MNHGY and CDR2 SVAAGI. V lost 5 bases, J lost 4 bases, and 8 bases stayed unmatched. On this clone: Its target is not known.

The clonotype was recovered from a man aged 25 to 40 with glioma. This specimen consisted of PBMCs, obtained from a glioma patient whose treatment included an IDH1 peptide vaccine. The genes are TRBV6-9 and TRBJ1-5; 7 positions agree with TRBD1. The CDR3 bases are TGTGCCAGCAGTGCTCTGACAGGGACTAATCAGCCCCAGCATTTT. Residues: CASSALTGTNQPQHF.